The source of this T cell receptor (beta chain) is a study of cytomegalovirus exposure and HLA in healthy donors. 60 Vbeta and 13 Jbeta primers were used in PCR. Sequencing was performed with immunoSEQ multiplex PCR; in TCRdb, only in-frame clones are kept and a portion is missing. The table includes around 150,000 clones, 70% to 90% detected once. The germline V gene encodes CDR1 SGHRS and CDR2 YFSETQ. The CDR3 has 15 residues. V shed 4 bases, J shed 5 bases, and the junction held 6 bases outside the gene matches. The genes are TRBV5-1 and TRBJ2-2, with TRBD1 matching 9 bases. The sample consisted of PBMCs. This TCR was sampled from a man younger than 35 in good health and CMV-seropositive. The CDR3 is CASSMGQGETGELFF. In DNA form, the CDR3 reads TGCGCCAGCAGCATGGGACAGGGAGAAACCGGGGAGCTGTTTTTT. The full variable domain, rest sourced from reference TRBV5-1 and TRBJ2-2, is KAGVTQTPRYLIKTRGQQVTLSCSPISGHRSVSWYQQTPGQGLQFLFEYFSETQRNKGNFPGRFSGRQFSNSRSEMNVSTLELGDSALYLCASSMGQGETGELFFGEGSRLTVL.